One and the same sample provided the 4 T cell receptor beta chains below, sequenced in a study of blood T cell repertoires in COVID-19. This table comes from immunoSEQ multiplex PCR, and its TCRdb copy is limited to in-frame clones, with some not included. The data show 200,000 or so clones, 65% to 85% seen once. The specimen sequenced was peripheral blood. All receptors derive from a woman aged 30 to 39 with acute or convalescent COVID-19.

The CDR3 DNA sequence: TGTGCCAGCAGTTCCGAGGGGGATGAGCAGTTCTTC. It is translated as CASSSEGDEQFF. The chain has TRBV6-2 or TRBV6-3 and TRBJ2-1, with D perhaps TRBD1 (6 bases). The germline gives CDR1 MNHEY, CDR2 SVGEGT. V was shortened by 4 bases and J by 8 bases, with 9 bases between the two germline ends. This CDR3 contains 12 residues.

The table lists this clone with a few counts. The chain recombines TRBV5-1 with TRBJ1-1; TRBD1 matches at 8 bases. Germline lookup yields CDR1 SGHRS and CDR2 YFSETQ. V was clipped by 3 bases and J by 5 bases; unmatched bases: 12. The CDR3 loop spans 16 amino acids. CDR3 sequence reads: CASSSVRGQVGTEAFF. The CDR3 nucleotides read TGCGCCAGCAGCTCGGTGAGGGGACAGGTCGGGACTGAAGCTTTCTTT. Together with reference TRBV5-1 and TRBJ1-1, the CDR3 gives the full variable domain: KAGVTQTPRYLIKTRGQQVTLSCSPISGHRSVSWYQQTPGQGLQFLFEYFSETQRNKGNFPGRFSGRQFSNSRSEMNVSTLELGDSALYLCASSSVRGQVGTEAFFGQGTRLTVV.

V and J are TRBV9 and TRBJ2-2; 12 bases line up with TRBD2. Germline V lookup: CDR1 SGDLS, CDR2 YYNGEE. The V and J ends lost 0 bases and 6 bases, in that order; junction bases with no gene match: 6. This CDR3 region has 17 residues. The CDR3 protein is CASSVVGTSGLSGELFF. The DNA for the CDR3 is TGTGCCAGCAGCGTAGTTGGGACTAGCGGGTTATCCGGGGAGCTGTTTTTT.

The chain recombines TRBV6-2 or TRBV6-3 with TRBJ2-7, with 9 bases identical to TRBD1. The CDR3 spans 15 residues. With V trimmed by 2 bases and J by 6 bases, 8 bases remained unmatched. Looked up from germline, CDR1 is MNHEY and CDR2 is SVGEGT. The CDR3 sequence is CASSYRGTGFGEQYF. The CDR3 region has the DNA TGTGCCAGCAGTTACAGGGGGACAGGGTTCGGCGAGCAGTACTTC.